The rows below give T cell receptor beta chains drawn from one sample of a study of blood T cell repertoires in COVID-19. The method was immunoSEQ multiplex PCR; TCRdb's version includes in-frame clones alone and lacks a portion of them. The table records about 110,000 clones, about 87% of them present only once. Sequencing was carried out using peripheral blood. The receptors here all came from a woman between 50 and 59 years old with acute or convalescent COVID-19. The CDR3 runs from the conserved cysteine through the conserved F or W. The order of the fields is J gene, V gene, D gene, CDR3 DNA, CDR3 protein. The D gene is left open where the match is weak.

>TRBJ2-5|TRBV7-9|TRBD2
TGTGCCAGCAGCTTAGCGGCGGGGGGGGAGACCCAGTACTTC
CASSLAAGGETQYF
>TRBJ2-7|TRBV7-8|NA
TGTGCCAGCAGCTTAGACCTCACAGGGTTGGGGGAGCAGTACTTC
CASSLDLTGLGEQYF
>TRBJ1-2|TRBV9|NA
TGTGCCAGCAGCGCTGAGGTAGGGCGGGGTAACTATGGCTACACCTTC
CASSAEVGRGNYGYTF
>TRBJ1-1|TRBV20-1|NA
TGCAGTGCTAGTCGCGTACGAATCATGAACACTGAAGCTTTCTTT
CSASRVRIMNTEAFF
>TRBJ1-5|TRBV12-3/TRBV12-4|NA
TGTGCCAGCAGTACCACAGGGAATCAGCCCCAGCATTTT
CASSTTGNQPQHF
>TRBJ1-1|TRBV10-3|TRBD1
TGTGCCATCCACGACTTACCAGGGGGCATAGCTTTCTTT
CAIHDLPGGIAFF
>TRBJ1-2|TRBV3-1/TRBV3-2|NA
TGTGCCAGCAGCCGTTTCTCGGGGGGTAGTTATGGCTACACCTTC
CASSRFSGGSYGYTF
>TRBJ1-2|TRBV11-2|NA
TGTGCCAGCCACCTCGCGGGGGGGGATGGCTACACCTTC
CASHLAGGDGYTF
>TRBJ2-7|TRBV6-1|TRBD1
TGTGCCAGCACCCGGCTGGGACAGGGGGCCTACGAGCAGTACTTC
CASTRLGQGAYEQYF
>TRBJ2-3|TRBV15|NA
TGTGCCACCAGCAGAGATCTCGCGGGTAATACGCAGTATTTT
CATSRDLAGNTQYF
>TRBJ1-2|TRBV6-5|NA
TGTGCCAGCAGTTACTCGATAGACAGCCTTAACTATGGCTACACCTTC
CASSYSIDSLNYGYTF
>TRBJ1-5|TRBV19|TRBD1
TGTGCCAGTAGTTCGACAGGGGGCAATCAGCCCCAGCATTTT
CASSSTGGNQPQHF
>TRBJ1-2|TRBV28|NA
TGTGCCAGCAGTTTACTTTTCGACAGCGTCGGAGGCTACACCTTC
CASSLLFDSVGGYTF
>TRBJ2-3|TRBV7-2|TRBD2
TGTGCCAGCAGCCAGGGACTAGCTCCAGGGACAGATACGCAGTATTTT
CASSQGLAPGTDTQYF
>TRBJ2-1|TRBV6-6|NA
TGTGCCAGCAGTTACGGACAACCCTCCTACAATGAGCAGTTCTTC
CASSYGQPSYNEQFF
>TRBJ2-2|TRBV6-1|TRBD2
TGTGCCAGCAGTGGGCAACTAGCGGGGGGTGGTACCGGGGAGCTGTTTTTT
CASSGQLAGGGTGELFF
>TRBJ1-1|TRBV2|NA
TGTGCCAGCAGTTCACAGGGTGGAGGCACTGAAGCTTTCTTT
CASSSQGGGTEAFF